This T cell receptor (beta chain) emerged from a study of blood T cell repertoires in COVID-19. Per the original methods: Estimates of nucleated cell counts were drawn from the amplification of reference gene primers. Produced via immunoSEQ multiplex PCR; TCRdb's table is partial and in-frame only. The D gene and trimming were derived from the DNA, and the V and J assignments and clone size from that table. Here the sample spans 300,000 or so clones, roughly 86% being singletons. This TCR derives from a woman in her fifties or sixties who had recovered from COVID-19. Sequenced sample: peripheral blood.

The CDR3 loop reads CASFLEGVAGGRWTGELFF. Here the CDR3 DNA reads TGCGCCAGCTTCCTCGAAGGGGTAGCGGGGGGGCGATGGACCGGGGAGCTGTTTTTT. This sequence joins TRBV10-1 and TRBJ2-2; 11 bases line up with TRBD2. V lost 8 bases to trimming and J lost 5 bases; unmatched junction nucleotides: 19. This CDR3 has 19 amino acids. CDR1 is WNHNN and CDR2 is SYGVQD in the germline V gene (reference sequence).